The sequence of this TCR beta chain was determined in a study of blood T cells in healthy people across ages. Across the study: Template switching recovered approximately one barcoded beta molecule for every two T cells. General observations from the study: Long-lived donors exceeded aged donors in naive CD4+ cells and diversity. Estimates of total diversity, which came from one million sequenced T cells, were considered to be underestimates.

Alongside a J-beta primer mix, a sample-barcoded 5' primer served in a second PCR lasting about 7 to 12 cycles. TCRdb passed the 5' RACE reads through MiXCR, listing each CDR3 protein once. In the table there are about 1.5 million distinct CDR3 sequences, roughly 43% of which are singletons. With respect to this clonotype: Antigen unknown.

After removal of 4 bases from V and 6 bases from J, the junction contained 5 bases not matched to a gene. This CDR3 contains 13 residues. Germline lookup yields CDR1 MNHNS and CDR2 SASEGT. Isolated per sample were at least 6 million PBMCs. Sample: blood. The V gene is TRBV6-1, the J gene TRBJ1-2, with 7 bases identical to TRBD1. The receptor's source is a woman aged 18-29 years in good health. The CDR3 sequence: CASSGVTGNGYTF. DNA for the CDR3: TGTGCCAGCAGTGGAGTGACAGGGAATGGCTACACCTTC.